This T cell receptor beta chain was identified in a study of Tregs in tolerant kidney transplant recipients. CD4+CD25+CD127- Tregs, CD4+CD25- non-Tregs, CD4 and CD8 cells were sorted. The V segment lost 5 bases and the J segment 4 bases; nucleotides outside the gene matches: 4. This CDR3 comprises 13 residues. CDR1 SGHAT and CDR2 FQNNGV come from the germline V gene. Data came from immunoSEQ multiplex PCR; TCRdb stores just in-frame clones and leaves some out. The data show under 50,000 clones, about 90% seen once. This clone was seen a few times. Material for sequencing was Tregs from blood. The TCR sequence derives from a human donor in good health. The chain employs TRBV11-2 and TRBJ1-2; 7 bases line up with TRBD1. CDR3 region: CASSKTGVYGYTF. In DNA form, the CDR3 reads TGTGCCAGCAGCAAAACAGGGGTCTATGGCTACACCTTC.